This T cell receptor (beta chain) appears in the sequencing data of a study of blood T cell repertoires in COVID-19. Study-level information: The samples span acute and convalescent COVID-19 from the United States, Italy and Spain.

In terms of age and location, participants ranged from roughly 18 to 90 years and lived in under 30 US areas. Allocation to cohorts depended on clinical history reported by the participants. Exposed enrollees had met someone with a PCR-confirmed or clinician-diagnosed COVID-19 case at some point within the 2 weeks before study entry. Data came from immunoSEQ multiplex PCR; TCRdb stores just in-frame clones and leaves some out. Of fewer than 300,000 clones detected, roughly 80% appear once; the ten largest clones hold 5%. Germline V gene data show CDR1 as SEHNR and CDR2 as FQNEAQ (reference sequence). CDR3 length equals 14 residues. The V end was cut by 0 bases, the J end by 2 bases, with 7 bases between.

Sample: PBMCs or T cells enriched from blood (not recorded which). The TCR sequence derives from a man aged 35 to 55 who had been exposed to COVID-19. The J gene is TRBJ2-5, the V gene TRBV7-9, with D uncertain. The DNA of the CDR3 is TGTGCCAGCAGCTTAGCTTCCTATCAAGAGACCCAGTACTTC. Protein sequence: CASSLASYQETQYF. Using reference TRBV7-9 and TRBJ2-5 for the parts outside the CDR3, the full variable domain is DTGVSQNPRHKITKRGQNVTFRCDPISEHNRLYWYRQTLGQGPEFLTYFQNEAQLEKSRLLSDRFSAERPKGSFSTLEIQRTEQGDSAMYLCASSLASYQETQYFGPGTRLLVL.